What follows are 21 T cell receptor beta chains derived from one specimen sequenced in a study of T cell responses to AZD1222 COVID-19 vaccine. The assay was immunoSEQ multiplex PCR, and TCRdb's table has in-frame clones only and misses some. The sample shows approximately 150,000 clones, about 95% of them seen only once. Material: peripheral blood, obtained on day 0 of AZD1222 vaccination. All receptors derive from an adult in good health.

The CDR3 spells CASTPRESYGYTF. The CDR3 DNA sequence: TGTGCCAGCACCCCAAGGGAGTCCTATGGCTACACCTTC. This chain joins TRBV6-5 and TRBJ1-2, with D uncertain. V was pared by 7 bases and J by 4 bases, with 13 bases between. Germline V gene data show CDR1 as MNHEY and CDR2 as SVGAGI. The CDR3 totals 13 residues.

V usage is TRBV3-1 (or the pseudogene TRBV3-2) and J usage is TRBJ1-3; no clear D gene. The CDR3 is 15 amino acids. Germline CDR1 LGHDT, CDR2 YNNKEL (reference sequence). The germline V and J ends were trimmed by 1 base and 3 bases, with 10 bases remaining between them. Here the CDR3 DNA reads TGTGCCAGCAGCCAAGTGCGGGGTTTTGGAAACACCATATATTTT. Amino acid sequence: CASSQVRGFGNTIYF.

This clone is a singleton in its sample. This chain links TRBV27 with TRBJ2-1, with 7 bases aligning to TRBD2. The ends lost 8 bases at V and 12 bases at J; junction bases unmatched: 19. The CDR3 contains 15 residues. The germline V gene encodes CDR1 MNHEY and CDR2 SMNVEV (reference sequence). Here the CDR3 reads CASGRDYLLPMGQFF. DNA for the CDR3: TGTGCCAGCGGCCGGGACTACCTCCTCCCGATGGGGCAGTTCTTC.

The genes are TRBV10-3 and TRBJ1-6, with TRBD1 as a possible D gene (5 bases). Looked up from germline, CDR1 is ENHRY and CDR2 is SYGVKD. The CDR3 totals 17 residues. With 0 bases removed from V and 3 bases from J, the gap between germline ends came to 12 bases. CDR3 in amino acids: CAISESGKGIYNSPLHF. CDR3 sequence (DNA): TGTGCCATCAGTGAGTCGGGGAAGGGGATCTATAATTCACCCCTCCACTTT.

The chain uses TRBV14 and TRBJ2-5; 14 positions agree with TRBD2. The ends lost 0 bases at V and 6 bases at J; junction bases unmatched: 6. Germline values: CDR1 SGHDN, CDR2 FVKESK. This CDR3 comprises 17 residues. The CDR3 coding sequence is TGTGCCAGCAGCCAAGACACCGGGACTAGCGGGAGCCAGACCCAGTACTTC. It encodes CASSQDTGTSGSQTQYF. Supplemented by reference TRBV14 and TRBJ2-5, the full variable domain reads EAGVTQFPSHSVIEKGQTVTLRCDPISGHDNLYWYRRVMGKEIKFLLHFVKESKQDESGMPNNRFLAERTGGTYSTLKVQPAELEDSGVYFCASSQDTGTSGSQTQYFGPGTRLLVL.

J is TRBJ1-2 and V is TRBV5-4; no clear D. Germline loops: CDR1 SGHNT, CDR2 YYREEE (reference sequence). The CDR3 is 13 amino acids. V lost 0 bases and J 6 bases, leaving 9 bases between the germline ends. This CDR3 is CASSLVEGNGYTF. The CDR3 DNA reads as TGTGCCAGCAGCTTGGTTGAGGGTAATGGCTACACCTTC.

The V and J genes are TRBV11-2 and TRBJ2-5; D call uncertain. V lost 5 bases and J lost 5, with 12 bases in between. CDR3 length: 13 amino acids. Germline CDR1 is SGHAT and CDR2 is FQNNGV. The CDR3 sequence: CASSPPVSETQYF. In DNA form, the CDR3 reads TGTGCCAGCAGCCCCCCGGTATCTGAGACCCAGTACTTC.

The chain has TRBV12-3 or TRBV12-4 and TRBJ1-2; no reliable D call. CDR3 length: 12 amino acids. Trimming took off 3 bases at V and 1 base at J, with 3 bases between the two ends. In DNA, the CDR3 is TGTGCCAGCAGTTTCATTAACTATGGCTACACCTTC. Its translation: CASSFINYGYTF.

The rearrangement joins TRBV4-1 to TRBJ1-5; no clear D. This CDR3 comprises 15 residues. Between the trimmed V and J ends, which lost 6 bases and 0 bases, there was a span of 12 bases. Germline assignment: CDR1 MGHRA and CDR2 YSYEKL. CDR3 in DNA: TGCGCCAGCAGTCCCAATACGGTTAGCAATCAGCCCCAGCATTTT. This sequence encodes CASSPNTVSNQPQHF.

This clone was seen more than once but under ten times. The chain carries TRBV6-1 and TRBJ2-2; D call uncertain. Trimming pared 3 bases from V and 4 bases from J, leaving 12 bases between. CDR3 size: 15 residues. In germline, CDR1 is MNHNS, CDR2 SASEGT. DNA of the CDR3: TGTGCCAGCAGTGATTCAAGTCGGACCACCGGGGAGCTGTTTTTT. Amino acid sequence: CASSDSSRTTGELFF.

J is TRBJ1-6 and V is TRBV2, with D tentatively TRBD1 (5 bases). The V and J ends lost 7 bases and 6 bases respectively, with 10 bases between them. This CDR3 has 13 residues. CDR1 and CDR2 from the germline V gene are SNHLY and FYNNEI. The CDR3 spells CASKDSVNSPLHF. The CDR3 DNA follows: TGTGCCAGCAAAGACAGTGTTAATTCACCCCTCCACTTT. The whole variable domain, remainder taken from reference TRBV2 and TRBJ1-6, is EPEVTQTPSHQVTQMGQEVILRCVPISNHLYFYWYRQILGQKVEFLVSFYNNEISEKSEIFDDQFSVERPDGSNFTLKIRSTKLEDSAMYFCASKDSVNSPLHFGNGTRLTVT.

CDR3 in DNA: TGTGCCAGCATCACTAGCGGGGGTTTTGACTACAATGAGCAGTTCTTC. Protein: CASITSGGFDYNEQFF. The rearrangement links TRBV2 to TRBJ2-1; 11 bases line up with TRBD2. With 7 bases clipped from V and 3 bases from J, the junction kept 8 bases outside the gene matches. This CDR3 comprises 16 residues. Per germline, CDR1 SNHLY and CDR2 FYNNEI.

V and J are TRBV18 and TRBJ2-3, with no clear D. Trimming shortened V by 2 bases and J by 4 bases, and 4 bases separated the two germline ends. From germline, CDR1 is KGHSH and CDR2 LQKENI. The CDR3 runs 12 residues. The CDR3 DNA sequence: TGTGCCAGCTCACCAATGGCAGATACGCAGTATTTT. Protein product: CASSPMADTQYF.

The CDR3: CASSLTGTGAYMPQHF. For the CDR3, the DNA is TGTGCCAGTAGCCTAACCGGGACAGGGGCATATATGCCCCAGCATTTT. The rearrangement links TRBV19 to TRBJ1-5; 10 bases align to TRBD1. Germline-derived CDR1 and CDR2 are LNHDA and SQIVND (reference sequence). CDR3 length: 16 residues. V gave up 6 bases and J gave up 9 bases; unmatched junction bases: 14.

J is TRBJ2-3 and V is TRBV24-1, with D uncertain. V shed 1 base and J shed 2 bases, with 6 bases lying between them. The germline V gene encodes CDR1 KGHDR and CDR2 SFDVKD. The CDR3 runs to 14 residues. The CDR3 nucleotides are TGTGCCACCAGTGATTTAACGGTCACAGATACGCAGTATTTT. Protein product: CATSDLTVTDTQYF.

The rearrangement links TRBV15 to TRBJ1-4; 10 nucleotides line up with TRBD1. The V gene end was trimmed by 0 bases and the J gene end by 7 bases; junction bases not matched to a gene: 2. Germline CDR1 reads LNHNV; CDR2 reads YYDKDF (reference sequence). This CDR3 is 15 amino acids long. The CDR3 DNA reads TGTGCCACCAGCAGAGAGACAGGGGGCACTGAAAAACTGTTTTTT. Encoded protein: CATSRETGGTEKLFF.

The gene calls are TRBV28 and TRBJ2-7; 7 positions agree with TRBD2. This CDR3 spans 13 amino acids. V shed 5 bases and J 6 bases; nucleotides not matched to a gene: 7. Germline V CDR1 and CDR2: MDHEN, SYDVKM. The CDR3: CASSATSQGEQYV. The CDR3 DNA reads TGTGCCAGCAGTGCGACTAGCCAGGGCGAGCAGTACGTC.

This chain uses TRBV30 with TRBJ1-1; D is undetermined. CDR1 and CDR2 from the germline V gene are GTSNPN and SVGIG (reference sequence). V dropped 1 base and J dropped 3 bases, with 15 bases sitting between them. This CDR3 spans 15 amino acids. The CDR3 region is CAWSGGNEGYTEAFF. The CDR3 coding sequence is TGTGCCTGGAGTGGAGGCAACGAAGGCTACACTGAAGCTTTCTTT. Full variable domain (outside the CDR3, taken from reference TRBV30 and TRBJ1-1): SQTIHQWPATLVQPVGSPLSLECTVEGTSNPNLYWYRQAAGRGLQLLFYSVGIGQISSEVPQNLSASRPQDRQFILSSKKLLLSDSGFYLCAWSGGNEGYTEAFFGQGTRLTVV.

The J gene is TRBJ2-7, the V gene TRBV5-1; TRBD2 agrees at 10 bases. The CDR3 runs 14 residues. V dropped 2 bases and J dropped 2; count of bases not matched to a gene: 1. Germline V gene lookup returns CDR1 SGHRS and CDR2 YFSETQ. The CDR3 DNA is TGCGCCAGCAGCTTAGCGGGAGGGCCCTACGAGCAGTACGTC. Translation gives CASSLAGGPYEQYV.

The chain combines TRBV29-1 with TRBJ1-1, with D unclear. This CDR3 comprises 13 residues. V gave up 4 bases and J gave up 0 bases, with 9 bases separating them. CDR1 is SQVTM and CDR2 is ANQGSEA in the germline V gene. The CDR3 region has the DNA TGCAGCGTTGTTTGGCGGGTGAACACTGAAGCTTTCTTT. This codes for CSVVWRVNTEAFF.

This chain joins TRBV28 and TRBJ1-3; D not resolved. CDR3 size: 11 residues. The germline V and J ends were trimmed by 7 bases and 3 bases, with 4 bases remaining between them. Germline V gene sequence: CDR1 MDHEN, CDR2 SYDVKM. The CDR3 sequence is CASNDGNTIYF. The CDR3 DNA follows: TGTGCCAGCAACGATGGAAACACCATATATTTT. Using reference TRBV28 and TRBJ1-3 for the parts outside the CDR3, the full variable domain is DVKVTQSSRYLVKRTGEKVFLECVQDMDHENMFWYRQDPGLGLRLIYFSYDVKMKEKGDIPEGYSVSREKKERFSLILESASTNQTSMYLCASNDGNTIYFGEGSWLTVV.